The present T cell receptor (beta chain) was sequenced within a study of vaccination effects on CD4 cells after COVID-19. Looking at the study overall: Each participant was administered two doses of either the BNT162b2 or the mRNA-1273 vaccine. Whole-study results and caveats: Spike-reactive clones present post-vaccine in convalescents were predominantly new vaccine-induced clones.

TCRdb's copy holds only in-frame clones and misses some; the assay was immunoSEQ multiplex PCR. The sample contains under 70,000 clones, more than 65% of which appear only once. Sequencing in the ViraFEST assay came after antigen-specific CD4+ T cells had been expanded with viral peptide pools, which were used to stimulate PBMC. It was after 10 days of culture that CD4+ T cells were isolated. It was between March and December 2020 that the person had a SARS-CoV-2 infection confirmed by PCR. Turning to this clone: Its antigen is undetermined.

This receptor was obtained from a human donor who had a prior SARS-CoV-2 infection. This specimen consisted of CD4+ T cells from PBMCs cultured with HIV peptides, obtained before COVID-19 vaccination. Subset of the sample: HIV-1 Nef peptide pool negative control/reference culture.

The CDR3 DNA reads TGTGCCAGCAGCCCCGACAGGTCAAGGGGCGGCTACACCTTC. Translating gives CASSPDRSRGGYTF. The V call is TRBV6-5, the J call TRBJ1-2, with D maybe TRBD1 (6 bases). Between the trimmed V and J ends, which lost 6 bases and 8 bases, there was a span of 19 bases. Germline V gene lookup returns CDR1 MNHEY and CDR2 SVGAGI. The CDR3 loop spans 14 amino acids.